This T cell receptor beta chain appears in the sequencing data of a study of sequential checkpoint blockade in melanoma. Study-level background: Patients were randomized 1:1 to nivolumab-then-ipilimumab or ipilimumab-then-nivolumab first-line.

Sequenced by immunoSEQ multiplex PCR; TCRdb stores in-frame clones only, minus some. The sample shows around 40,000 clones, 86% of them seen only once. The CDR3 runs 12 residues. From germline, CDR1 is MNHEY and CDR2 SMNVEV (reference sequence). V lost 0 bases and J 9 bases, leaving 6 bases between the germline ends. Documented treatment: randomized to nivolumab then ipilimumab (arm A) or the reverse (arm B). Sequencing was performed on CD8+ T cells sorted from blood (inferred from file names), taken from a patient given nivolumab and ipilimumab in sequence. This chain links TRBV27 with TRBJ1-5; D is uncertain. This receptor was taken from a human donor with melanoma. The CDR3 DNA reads TGTGCCAGCAGTTTATCCTCCGGGCCCCAGCATTTT. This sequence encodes CASSLSSGPQHF.